What follows are 9 T cell receptor beta chains derived from one specimen sequenced in a study of molecular identifiers for immune sequencing clone quantification. Each CDR3 protein gets one entry after TCRdb re-called the PCR reads with MiXCR. The sample contains about 510,000 distinct CDR3 sequences, about 21% of which appear only once. The sequencing sample was made of naive CD8+ T cells from blood, with Jurkat cell RNA spiked in. Described subset: FACS-sorted CD8+CD4-CCR7+CD45RA+ naive T cells. Receptor source: a human donor in good health. Some libraries in this study had Jurkat cell RNA spiked in.

This clonotype was counted many times. CDR3 nucleotides: TGTGCCAGCAGTTTACTACTAGCGGGGTCCTACACAGATACGCAGTATTTT. Residues: CASSLLLAGSYTDTQYF. The chain is built from TRBV12-3 or TRBV12-4 and TRBJ2-3, with 10 nucleotides matching TRBD2. The CDR3 has 17 amino acids. With V trimmed by 2 bases and J by 2 bases, 7 bases remained unmatched.

This clonotype was counted many times. The chain employs TRBV5-1 and TRBJ2-7, with D possibly matching TRBD1 (5 bases). Germline V gives CDR1 SGHRS, CDR2 YFSETQ. V lost 0 bases, J lost 4 bases, and 11 bases lay in between. There are 14 residues in the CDR3. CDR3 coding DNA: TGCGCCAGCAGCTTGGGACAGACACGATACGAGCAGTACTTC. This gives the protein CASSLGQTRYEQYF.

In this sample, this clonotype turned up a few times. The chain has TRBV4-1 and TRBJ1-5; maybe TRBD1 (5 bases). Trimming left V 5 bases short and J 3 bases short, with 11 bases between. The germline V gene has CDR1 MGHRA and CDR2 YSYEKL. The CDR3 length is 14 residues. Written as DNA, the CDR3 is TGCGCCAGCAGCACGGACGGGACCAATCAGCCCCAGCATTTT. This codes for CASSTDGTNQPQHF.

This clonotype came up a few times. CDR3 sequence (DNA): TGTGCCAGCAGCCAAGATTGGGGGTCGGCCACCGGGGAGCTGTTTTTT. This translates into CASSQDWGSATGELFF. This chain links TRBV14 with TRBJ2-2; D could derive from TRBD1 or TRBD2 (5 bases each). This CDR3 is 16 amino acids long. Germline V CDR1 and CDR2: SGHDN, FVKESK. The V gene lost 0 bases and the J gene lost 4 bases, with 12 bases spanning the gap.

This clonotype has a handful of counts. The rearrangement links TRBV5-4 to TRBJ2-7; 8 nucleotides line up with TRBD2. This CDR3 comprises 14 residues. Per germline, CDR1 SGHNT and CDR2 YYREEE (reference sequence). Trimming at V came to 4 bases and at J to 3 bases, leaving 6 bases not matched to a gene. The CDR3 sequence is CASSGGLEIYEQYF. In DNA, the CDR3 is TGTGCCAGCAGCGGGGGACTAGAAATCTACGAGCAGTACTTC. The whole variable domain, filled in from reference TRBV5-4 and TRBJ2-7, reads ETGVTQSPTHLIKTRGQQVTLRCSSQSGHNTVSWYQQALGQGPQFIFQYYREEENGRGNFPPRFSGLQFPNYSSELNVNALELDDSALYLCASSGGLEIYEQYFGPGTRLTVT.

This clonotype came up a few times. The junction does not match germline at one end; this may be a read error. The rearrangement joins TRBV6-5 to TRBJ2-3, with TRBD1 matching over 7 bases. CDR1 is MNHEY, CDR2 SVGAGI, per germline. The CDR3 sequence is 13 residues long. The CDR3 coding sequence is TGTGCCAGCAGTCCGCATGGGACAGATACGCAGTTTTTT. It translates to CASSPHGTDTQFF.

This clonotype was observed a few times. The V and J genes are TRBV30 and TRBJ2-7; D tentatively fits TRBD1 or TRBD2 (5 bases each). CDR3 size: 12 residues. V lost 4 bases and J 6 bases, leaving 13 bases between the germline ends. Germline loops: CDR1 GTSNPN, CDR2 SVGIG (reference sequence). CDR3 residues: CAWNGVGGEQYF. The DNA of the CDR3 is TGTGCCTGGAACGGGGTTGGGGGCGAGCAGTACTTC.

There are many counts of this clonotype. V gene TRBV27 combines with J gene TRBJ1-4; a possible D gene is TRBD1 (5 bases). The ends were cut back, 4 bases at V and 8 bases at J, with 14 bases in the middle. CDR1 is MNHEY and CDR2 is SMNVEV in the germline V gene (reference sequence). The CDR3 totals 14 residues. The CDR3 bases are TGTGCCAGCAGTTCCGGGGCTCAGGTGGAAAAACTGTTTTTT. Its translation is CASSSGAQVEKLFF.

This clonotype was observed many times. This chain links TRBV20-1 with TRBJ1-1; D not resolved. This CDR3 comprises 13 residues. The germline V gene has CDR1 DFQATT and CDR2 SNEGSKA (reference sequence). Trimming removed 1 base from V and 1 base from J, with 7 bases in between. The CDR3 DNA sequence: TGCAGTGCTAGAGTGAAGGAGAACACTGAAGCTTTCTTT. It is translated as CSARVKENTEAFF.